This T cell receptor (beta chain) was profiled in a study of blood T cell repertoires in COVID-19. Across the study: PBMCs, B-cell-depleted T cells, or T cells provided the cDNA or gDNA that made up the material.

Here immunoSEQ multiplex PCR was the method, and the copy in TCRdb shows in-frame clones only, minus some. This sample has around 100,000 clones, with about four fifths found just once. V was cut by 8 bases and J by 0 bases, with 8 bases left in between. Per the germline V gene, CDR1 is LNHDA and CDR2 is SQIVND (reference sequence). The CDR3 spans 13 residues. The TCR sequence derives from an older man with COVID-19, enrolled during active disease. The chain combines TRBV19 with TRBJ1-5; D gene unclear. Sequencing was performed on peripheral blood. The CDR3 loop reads CASDPGSNQPQHF. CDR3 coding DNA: TGTGCCAGTGATCCGGGTAGCAATCAGCCCCAGCATTTT.